Presented here are 19 T cell receptor beta chains from one specimen sequenced in a study of early T cells in non-severe SARS-CoV-2 infection (dated by TCRdb to about 2021). Libraries were prepared through 5' RACE. These reads were obtained on a NextSeq 500. TCRdb handled the public reads itself, with Q25 trimming in fastp and clone calling in MiXCR, and kept productive beta chains. For every CDR3 protein sequence, its rows merge into one entry that carries the most common genes and DNA. Counted in this sample were about 58,000 distinct CDR3 sequences; over 9.5% of them appeared once. The ten largest make up 8% to 10% of the sample. The sequencing sample was made of whole blood. Receptor source: an adult who was a healthcare worker with PCR-confirmed SARS-CoV-2 infection or an uninfected control (not recorded which).

This clonotype was picked up many times. This chain links TRBV20-1 with TRBJ2-3, with D uncertain. V gave up 1 base and J gave up 4 bases, with 3 bases separating them. In germline, CDR1 is DFQATT, CDR2 SNEGSKA (reference sequence). The CDR3 runs to 11 residues. The CDR3 reads CSARVSDTQYF. As DNA, the CDR3 is TGCAGTGCTAGAGTGTCAGATACGCAGTATTTT.

This clonotype appeared a few times. This chain joins TRBV12-3 or TRBV12-4 and TRBJ2-7; D is perhaps TRBD1 (6 bases). This CDR3 has 11 amino acids. Trimming took 8 bases from V and 10 from J, leaving 15 bases between them. DNA for the CDR3: TGTGCCAGCGGCCAATTGGACAGACAGTACTTC. As protein: CASGQLDRQYF.

In its sample, this clonotype was seen many times. The V call is TRBV7-2, the J call TRBJ1-2; no clear D gene. Germline CDR1 SGHTA, CDR2 FQGNSA. The CDR3 has 13 residues. Deletions cut 5 bases from V and 2 bases from J, with 9 bases between. CDR3 in DNA: TGTGCCAGCAGCCCCGGACGGAACTATGGCTACACCTTC. Protein sequence: CASSPGRNYGYTF.

This clonotype showed up just a few times. V is TRBV6-5 and J is TRBJ1-1; D gene ambiguous. Per germline, CDR1 MNHEY and CDR2 SVGAGI. The CDR3 runs 14 residues. With 2 bases removed from V and 1 base from J, the gap between germline ends came to 8 bases. This CDR3 is CASSYRSGNTEAFF. CDR3 DNA sequence: TGTGCCAGCAGTTACCGATCCGGGAACACTGAAGCTTTCTTT.

The chain recombines TRBV7-3 with TRBJ2-1, with D unclear. Trimming stripped 2 bases from V and 8 bases from J, with 7 bases between. Germline lookup yields CDR1 SGHTA and CDR2 FQGTGA. The CDR3 is 12 residues long. In DNA, the CDR3 is TGTGCCAGCAGCTTATATGGTGATGAGCAGTTCTTC. Its protein is CASSLYGDEQFF.

Ten or more counts support this clonotype. The chain links TRBV5-5 to TRBJ2-7; 7 nucleotides align to TRBD1. Germline assignment: CDR1 SGHKS and CDR2 YYEKEE (reference sequence). Trimming at V came to 0 bases and at J to 3 bases, leaving 9 bases not matched to a gene. This CDR3 region has 16 residues. In DNA form, the CDR3 reads TGTGCCAGCAGCTTGGCGGTACAGGGGTCGGTCTACGAGCAGTACTTC. This sequence encodes CASSLAVQGSVYEQYF.

This clonotype turned up a few times. The chain combines TRBV20-1 with TRBJ2-7; the D is unclear. V was pared by 3 bases and J by 3 bases, with 12 bases between. CDR1 and CDR2 (germline): DFQATT, SNEGSKA (reference sequence). The CDR3 is made up of 13 amino acids. CDR3 bases: TGCAGTGCTAGTCAGGTAGTAGTCTACGAGCAGTACTTC. This gives the protein CSASQVVVYEQYF.

As regards this clonotype: A much more abundant neighbour one base away suggests this may be a read error. The chain has TRBV23-1 and TRBJ2-7; D is ambiguous. TRBV23-1 is an open reading frame whose function is uncertain. This CDR3 has 15 amino acids. The CDR3 DNA follows: TGCTCCCCCCATGTATTCCTCGAGAGCTCCTACGAGCAGTACTTC. This gives the protein CSPHVFLESSYEQYF.

Judged by abundance, this clonotype is medium-sized. The chain links TRBV2 to TRBJ2-3; no definite D call. Per the germline V gene, CDR1 is SNHLY and CDR2 is FYNNEI. Trimming removed 3 bases from V and 4 bases from J, with 11 bases in between. This CDR3 has 14 amino acids. The CDR3 is CASSDISGPDTQYF. The CDR3 bases are TGTGCCAGCAGTGACATTTCAGGTCCAGATACGCAGTATTTT.

This clonotype appeared a few times. This chain links TRBV4-3 with TRBJ2-2; D not resolved. V lost 1 base, J lost 4 bases, and 13 bases lay in between. The germline V gene has CDR1 LGHNA and CDR2 YSLEER. The CDR3 loop spans 16 amino acids. CDR3 nucleotide sequence: TGCGCCAGCAGCCAAGGTTATGGGTTTTCCACCGGGGAGCTGTTTTTT. Protein: CASSQGYGFSTGELFF.

This clonotype has more than one count but fewer than ten. The rearrangement uses TRBV12-3 or TRBV12-4 and TRBJ1-2; D uncertain. Trimming removed 3 bases from V and 4 bases from J, with 6 bases in between. The CDR3 extends over 12 amino acids. The chain's CDR3 is CASSLDFYGYTF. CDR3 DNA: TGTGCCAGCAGTTTGGACTTCTATGGCTACACCTTC.

This clonotype appeared once. In nucleotides, the CDR3 is TGTGCCAGCAGCTTAGCGCAGGGTCCAGAGCAGTACTTC. Protein: CASSLAQGPEQYF. This rearrangement joins TRBV7-2 to TRBJ2-7; perhaps TRBD1 as D (5 bases). V lost 0 bases to trimming and J lost 7 bases, with 10 bases between them. The CDR3 consists of 13 residues. Germline values: CDR1 SGHTA, CDR2 FQGNSA.

There are many counts of this clonotype. The genes are TRBV6-6 and TRBJ2-3; D uncertain. The V gene lost 6 bases and the J gene lost 4 bases, with 8 bases spanning the gap. Per germline, CDR1 MNHNY and CDR2 SVGAGI (reference sequence). The CDR3 covers 12 residues. The CDR3 bases are TGTGCCAGCAGCGCTCTAGCAGATACGCAGTATTTT. Its protein product is CASSALADTQYF.

To note about this clonotype: At one of its ends the junction is not consistent with the germline gene, which may arise from a read error. V usage is TRBV30 and J usage is TRBJ1-1, with no clear D. CDR3 length equals 14 residues. CDR1 is GTSNPN, CDR2 SVGIG, per germline (reference sequence). The CDR3 sequence: CVWTGLWANTEAFF. As DNA, the CDR3 is TGTGTCTGGACGGGGTTGTGGGCGAACACTGAAGCTTTCTTT.

This clonotype appeared many times. The rearrangement joins TRBV20-1 to TRBJ2-3; no clear D gene. Between the trimmed V and J ends, which lost 6 bases and 1 base, there was a span of 8 bases. The CDR3 is 12 amino acids. CDR1 and CDR2 from the germline V gene are DFQATT and SNEGSKA (reference sequence). The CDR3 DNA follows: TGCAGTGCCTCCGAAGGCACAGATACGCAGTATTTT. Its translation is CSASEGTDTQYF.

This clonotype was counted at least ten times. The chain has TRBV6-2 or TRBV6-3 and TRBJ2-1; 10 bases line up with TRBD2. The V gene's germline CDR1 is MNHEY and CDR2 SVGEGT. The CDR3 is 17 amino acids. Unmatched junction bases numbered 16, after V lost 5 bases and J lost 9 bases. CDR3 in amino acids: CASSRTGIAGGSPEQFF. The DNA of the CDR3 is TGTGCCAGCAGTCGGACGGGGATAGCGGGGGGCTCCCCTGAGCAGTTCTTC.

This clonotype was detected a few times. The V gene is TRBV6-2 or TRBV6-3, the J gene TRBJ2-2; 7 bases fit TRBD1. CDR1 and CDR2 from the germline V gene are MNHEY and SVGEGT. V lost 4 bases to trimming and J lost 1 base; unmatched junction nucleotides: 6. The CDR3 length is 16 residues. CDR3 coding DNA: TGTGCCAGCAGTTCCTACAGGGGCTTGAACACCGGGGAGCTGTTTTTT. It specifies CASSSYRGLNTGELFF.

This clonotype turned up a few times. The chain is built from TRBV20-1 and TRBJ1-2; D is unresolved. The CDR3 has 13 residues. The germline V and J ends were trimmed by 5 bases and 2 bases, with 12 bases remaining between them. Looked up from germline, CDR1 is DFQATT and CDR2 is SNEGSKA (reference sequence). The DNA of the CDR3 is TGCAGTGCTTCACTGGACGGGAACTATGGCTACACCTTC. It encodes CSASLDGNYGYTF.

This clonotype showed up many times. This rearrangement joins TRBV19 to TRBJ2-1; D unclear. Germline V CDR1 and CDR2: LNHDA, SQIVND (reference sequence). The length of the CDR3 is 12 residues. V lost 4 bases, J lost 2 bases, and 3 bases lay in between. The CDR3 nucleotides are TGTGCCAGTAGTAACCCCTACAATGAGCAGTTCTTC. Residues: CASSNPYNEQFF.